The 8 T cell receptor beta chains in this list originate from one sample, sequenced in a study of blood T cell repertoires in COVID-19. Sequencing used immunoSEQ multiplex PCR; TCRdb keeps in-frame clones, though not all of them. Altogether over 95,000 clones are present, 65% to 85% being singletons, with the ten largest covering roughly 17%. Sequences were obtained from peripheral blood. The receptor set was obtained from a woman aged 55-70 years with acute or convalescent COVID-19.

V gene TRBV18 combines with J gene TRBJ1-4; TRBD1 matches at 7 bases. This CDR3 has 15 residues. Germline V CDR1 and CDR2: KGHSH, LQKENI. The V segment lost 0 bases and the J segment 4 bases; nucleotides outside the gene matches: 2. The CDR3 loop is CASSPPRGLNEKLFF. CDR3 DNA sequence: TGTGCCAGCTCACCACCGAGGGGGCTTAATGAAAAACTGTTTTTT. The complete variable domain, with remaining parts taken from reference TRBV18 and TRBJ1-4, reads NAGVMQNPRHLVRRRGQEARLRCSPMKGHSHVYWYRQLPEEGLKFMVYLQKENIIDESGMPKERFSAEFPKEGPSILRIQQVVRGDSAAYFCASSPPRGLNEKLFFGSGTQLSVL.

This chain links TRBV11-2 with TRBJ1-2, with TRBD1 identical over 10 bases. With V trimmed by 1 base and J by 5 bases, 7 bases remained unmatched. This CDR3 spans 16 amino acids. The germline gives CDR1 SGHAT, CDR2 FQNNGV. The CDR3 nucleotides are TGTGCCAGCAGCTTAGCGGGACAGGGGAAGGGGTATGGCTACACCTTC. It translates to CASSLAGQGKGYGYTF. Using reference TRBV11-2 and TRBJ1-2 for the parts outside the CDR3, the full variable domain is EAGVAQSPRYKIIEKRQSVAFWCNPISGHATLYWYQQILGQGPKLLIQFQNNGVVDDSQLPKDRFSAERLKGVDSTLKIQPAKLEDSAVYLCASSLAGQGKGYGYTFGSGTRLTVV.

This clone was counted a single time. The chain has TRBV30 and TRBJ2-1; 8 positions match TRBD2. Germline trimming cut 2 bases from V and 7 bases from J; bases unmatched to any gene: 10. Germline assignment: CDR1 GTSNPN and CDR2 SVGIG (reference sequence). The CDR3 sequence is 15 residues long. As DNA, the CDR3 is TGTGCCTGGAGTTCTCGGGGGGGCCTGGGTAATGAGCAGTTCTTC. It codes for CAWSSRGGLGNEQFF.

The genes are TRBV19 and TRBJ1-1, with 7 bases fitting TRBD1. This CDR3 has 15 residues. J was trimmed by 1 base and V by 5 bases; bases with no gene match: 7. Germline loops: CDR1 LNHDA, CDR2 SQIVND (reference sequence). The CDR3: CASSLWTGQNTEAFF. In DNA form, the CDR3 reads TGTGCCAGTAGTCTCTGGACAGGCCAGAACACTGAAGCTTTCTTT.

The rearrangement joins TRBV29-1 to TRBJ2-7; 10 bases fit TRBD1. Germline loops: CDR1 SQVTM, CDR2 ANQGSEA. This CDR3 has 12 residues. The trim removed 8 bases at V and 3 bases at J, leaving 4 bases unmatched. The CDR3 region has the DNA TGCAGCATAGGGACAGGGGACTACGAGCAGTACTTC. It translates to CSIGTGDYEQYF.

This chain joins TRBV28 and TRBJ2-7; D may be TRBD1 (5 bases). The CDR3 spans 13 residues. Trimming stripped 3 bases from V and 7 bases from J, with 13 bases between. From germline, CDR1 is MDHEN and CDR2 SYDVKM. The CDR3 nucleotides are TGTGCCAGCAGTTTTACAGGACCCCCGGAGCAGTACTTC. Residues: CASSFTGPPEQYF.

The chain uses TRBV28 and TRBJ2-5; D gene uncertain. Trimming cost V 3 bases and J 7 bases, with 15 bases left between them. CDR3 size: 14 residues. Germline lookup yields CDR1 MDHEN and CDR2 SYDVKM. This CDR3 is CASSFFAGTGTQYF. CDR3 nucleotide sequence: TGTGCCAGCAGTTTTTTTGCCGGAACGGGGACCCAGTACTTC.

CDR3 bases: TGTGCCAGCAGGGGGACAGGGGGTGGCTACACCTTC. It specifies CASRGTGGGYTF. The chain is built from TRBV2 and TRBJ1-2, with 11 bases that match TRBD1. The trim removed 6 bases at V and 7 bases at J, leaving 1 base unmatched. The germline V gene has CDR1 SNHLY and CDR2 FYNNEI. There are 12 residues in the CDR3.